This T cell receptor (beta chain) was documented in a study of T cells after yellow fever vaccination. The CDR3 has 15 residues. The V and J ends lost 1 base and 1 base respectively, with 11 bases between them. CDR1 and CDR2 (germline): MNHEY, SMNVEV (reference sequence). About this clonotype: What it binds is not known.

Study results and caveats: A secondary response was less intense yet reached its peak sooner, at day 5 versus 15. Clonotypes appearing in both CD4 and CD8 compartments existed, and their share was small. Contamination by abundant bulk-population clonotypes could be present in FACS-sorted repertoires.

Making TCR cDNA involved 5'RACE template switching, which added UMIs and a universal primer site. A single record per CDR3 protein comes from TCRdb applying MiXCR to the 5' RACE reads. This sample has 120,000 or so distinct CDR3 sequences, with approximately 14% found just once. The sample here was CD8+ T cells sorted from PBMCs, taken 5 days after the yellow fever booster vaccination. The rearrangement links TRBV27 to TRBJ2-7; perhaps TRBD2 as D (6 bases). The sequence was obtained from a man between 18 and 29 years old who received the YFV17D yellow fever vaccine. DNA of the CDR3: TGTGCCAGCAGTTTATTGCCGGGACTGTCCTACGAGCAGTACTTC. The encoded protein is CASSLLPGLSYEQYF.